A single TCR beta chain is shown here with its context. What it binds is not known. The sample is drawn from a study of monozygotic twins with inflammatory bowel disease. The CDR3 is 16 amino acids. The germline CDR1 and CDR2 sequences are SGHRS and YFSETQ. TCRdb re-called the 5' RACE reads and gives one entry per CDR3 protein, without DNA. In total, the table holds just over 300,000 distinct CDR3 sequences. Overall study findings and caveats: TCRbeta inverse Simpson diversity was decreased in IBD patients versus healthy co-twins. Reduced clonotype sharing with other individuals was observed in IBD patients relative to healthy twins, especially with disease activity.

Staff drew a 2.5 ml blood sample from each donor. V and J are TRBV5-1 and TRBJ2-5; TCRdb names TRBD1, which stays unverified in the absence of DNA. The sequenced sample was blood. This TCR was sampled from a human donor with ulcerative colitis or Crohn's disease, or a healthy co-twin of an affected twin (not recorded which). The CDR3 protein is CASSARPSGTQETQYF.